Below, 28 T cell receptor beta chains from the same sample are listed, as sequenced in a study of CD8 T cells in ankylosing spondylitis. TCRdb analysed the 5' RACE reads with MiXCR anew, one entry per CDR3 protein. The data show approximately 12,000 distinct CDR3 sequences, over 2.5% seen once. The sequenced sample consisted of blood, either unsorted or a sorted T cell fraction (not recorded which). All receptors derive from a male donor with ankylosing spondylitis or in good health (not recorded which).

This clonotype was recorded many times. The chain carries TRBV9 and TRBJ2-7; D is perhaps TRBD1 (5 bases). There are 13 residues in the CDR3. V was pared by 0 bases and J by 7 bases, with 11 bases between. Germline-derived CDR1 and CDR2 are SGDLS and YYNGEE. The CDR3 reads CASSVEGAREQYF. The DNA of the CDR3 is TGTGCCAGCAGCGTAGAAGGGGCTAGGGAGCAGTACTTC.

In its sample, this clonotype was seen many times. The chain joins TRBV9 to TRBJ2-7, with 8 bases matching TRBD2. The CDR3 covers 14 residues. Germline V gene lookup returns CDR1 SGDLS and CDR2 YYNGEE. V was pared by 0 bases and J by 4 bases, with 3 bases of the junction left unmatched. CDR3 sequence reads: CASSVGLANYEQYF. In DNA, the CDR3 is TGTGCCAGCAGCGTAGGACTAGCGAATTACGAGCAGTACTTC.

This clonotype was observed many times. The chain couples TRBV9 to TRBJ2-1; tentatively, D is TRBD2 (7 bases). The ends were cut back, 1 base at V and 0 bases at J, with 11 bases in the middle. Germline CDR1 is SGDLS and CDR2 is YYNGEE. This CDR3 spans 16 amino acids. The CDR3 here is CASSVRGGGSYNEQFF. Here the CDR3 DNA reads TGTGCCAGCAGCGTACGAGGGGGGGGCTCCTACAATGAGCAGTTCTTC. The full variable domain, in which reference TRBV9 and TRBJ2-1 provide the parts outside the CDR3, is DSGVTQTPKHLITATGQRVTLRCSPRSGDLSVYWYQQSLDQGLQFLIQYYNGEERAKGNILERFSAQQFPDLHSELNLSSLELGDSALYFCASSVRGGGSYNEQFFGPGTRLTVL.

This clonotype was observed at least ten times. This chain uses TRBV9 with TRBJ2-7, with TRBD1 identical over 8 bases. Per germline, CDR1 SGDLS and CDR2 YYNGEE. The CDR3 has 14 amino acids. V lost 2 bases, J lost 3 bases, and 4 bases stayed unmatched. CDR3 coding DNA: TGTGCCAGCAGCGTGCTAGACAGGGGCTACGAGCAGTACTTC. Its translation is CASSVLDRGYEQYF.

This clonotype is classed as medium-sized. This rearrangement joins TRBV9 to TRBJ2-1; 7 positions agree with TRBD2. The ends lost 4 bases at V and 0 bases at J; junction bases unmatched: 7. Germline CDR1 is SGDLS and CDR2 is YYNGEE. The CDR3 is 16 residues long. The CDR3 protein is CASSTRRGSSYNEQFF. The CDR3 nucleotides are TGTGCCAGCAGCACCCGGCGGGGGAGCTCCTACAATGAGCAGTTCTTC.

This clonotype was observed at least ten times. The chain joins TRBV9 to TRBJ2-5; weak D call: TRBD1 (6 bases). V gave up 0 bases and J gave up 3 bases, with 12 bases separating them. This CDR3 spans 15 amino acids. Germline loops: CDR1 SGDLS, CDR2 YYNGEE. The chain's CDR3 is CASSVETGWEETQYF. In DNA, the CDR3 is TGTGCCAGCAGCGTAGAAACAGGGTGGGAAGAGACCCAGTACTTC.

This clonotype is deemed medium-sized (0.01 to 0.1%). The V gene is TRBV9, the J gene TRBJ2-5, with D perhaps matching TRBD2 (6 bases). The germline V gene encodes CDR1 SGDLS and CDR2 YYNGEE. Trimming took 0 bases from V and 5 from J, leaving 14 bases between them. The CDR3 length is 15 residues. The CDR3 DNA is TGTGCCAGCAGCGTAGATAGGAGGGAGCCGGAGACCCAGTACTTC. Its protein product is CASSVDRREPETQYF.

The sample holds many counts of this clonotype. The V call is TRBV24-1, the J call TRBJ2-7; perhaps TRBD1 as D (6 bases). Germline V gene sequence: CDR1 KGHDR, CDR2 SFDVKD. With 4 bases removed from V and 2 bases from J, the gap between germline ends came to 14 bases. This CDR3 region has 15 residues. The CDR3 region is CATSEEHREPYEQYF. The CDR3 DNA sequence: TGTGCCACCAGTGAAGAGCACAGGGAACCCTACGAGCAGTACTTC.

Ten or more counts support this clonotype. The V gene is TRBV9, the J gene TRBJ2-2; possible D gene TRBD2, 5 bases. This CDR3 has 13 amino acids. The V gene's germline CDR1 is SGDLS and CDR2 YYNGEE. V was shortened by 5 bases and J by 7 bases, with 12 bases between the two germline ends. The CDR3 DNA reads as TGTGCCAGCAGGGGAGAGACCGGCGGGGAGCTGTTTTTT. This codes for CASRGETGGELFF.

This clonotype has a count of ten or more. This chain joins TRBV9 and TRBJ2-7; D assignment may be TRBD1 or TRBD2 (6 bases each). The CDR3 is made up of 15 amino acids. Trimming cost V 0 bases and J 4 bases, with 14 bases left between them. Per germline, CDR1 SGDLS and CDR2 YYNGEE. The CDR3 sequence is CASSVGTGRTYEQYF. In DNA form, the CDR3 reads TGTGCCAGCAGCGTAGGAACAGGGAGGACTTACGAGCAGTACTTC.

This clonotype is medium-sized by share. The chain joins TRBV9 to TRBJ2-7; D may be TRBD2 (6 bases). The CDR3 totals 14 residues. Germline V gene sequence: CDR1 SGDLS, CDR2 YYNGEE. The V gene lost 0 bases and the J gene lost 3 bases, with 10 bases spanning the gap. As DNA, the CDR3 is TGTGCCAGCAGCGTAGGGACTAACCGCTACGAGCAGTACTTC. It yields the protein CASSVGTNRYEQYF.

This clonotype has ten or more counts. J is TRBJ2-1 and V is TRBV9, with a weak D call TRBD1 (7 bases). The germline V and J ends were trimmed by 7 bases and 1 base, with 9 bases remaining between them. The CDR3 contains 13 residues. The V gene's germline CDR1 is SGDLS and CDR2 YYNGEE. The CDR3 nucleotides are TGTGCCAGCGCAGGGGGGTCCTACAATGAGCAGTTCTTC. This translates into CASAGGSYNEQFF.

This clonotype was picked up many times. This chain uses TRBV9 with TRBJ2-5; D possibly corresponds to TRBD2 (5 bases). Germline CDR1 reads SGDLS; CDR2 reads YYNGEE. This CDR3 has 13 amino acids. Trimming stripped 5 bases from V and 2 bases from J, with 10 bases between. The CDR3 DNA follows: TGTGCCAGCAGTTGGACTCCTCAAGAGACCCAGTACTTC. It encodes CASSWTPQETQYF.

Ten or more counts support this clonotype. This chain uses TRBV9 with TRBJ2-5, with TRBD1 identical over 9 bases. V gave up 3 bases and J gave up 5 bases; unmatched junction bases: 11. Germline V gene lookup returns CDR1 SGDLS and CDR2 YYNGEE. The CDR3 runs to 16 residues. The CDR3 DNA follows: TGTGCCAGCAGCGACCAACGGGACAGGGTGGCGGAGACCCAGTACTTC. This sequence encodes CASSDQRDRVAETQYF.

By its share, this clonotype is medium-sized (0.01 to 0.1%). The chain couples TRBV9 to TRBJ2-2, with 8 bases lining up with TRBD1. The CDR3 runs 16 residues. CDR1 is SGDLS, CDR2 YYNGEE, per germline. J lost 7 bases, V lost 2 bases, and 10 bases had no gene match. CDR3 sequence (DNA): TGTGCCAGCAGCGTTGGACAGGGAGTAACGGACGGGGAGCTGTTTTTT. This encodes CASSVGQGVTDGELFF.

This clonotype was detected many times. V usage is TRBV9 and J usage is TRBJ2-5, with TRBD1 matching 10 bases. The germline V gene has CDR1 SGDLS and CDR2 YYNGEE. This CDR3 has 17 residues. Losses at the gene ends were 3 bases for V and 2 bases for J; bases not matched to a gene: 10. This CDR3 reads CASSALGTGDNQETQYF. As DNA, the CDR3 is TGTGCCAGCAGCGCGCTTGGGACAGGGGACAATCAAGAGACCCAGTACTTC. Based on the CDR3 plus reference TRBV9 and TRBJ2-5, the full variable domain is DSGVTQTPKHLITATGQRVTLRCSPRSGDLSVYWYQQSLDQGLQFLIQYYNGEERAKGNILERFSAQQFPDLHSELNLSSLELGDSALYFCASSALGTGDNQETQYFGPGTRLLVL.

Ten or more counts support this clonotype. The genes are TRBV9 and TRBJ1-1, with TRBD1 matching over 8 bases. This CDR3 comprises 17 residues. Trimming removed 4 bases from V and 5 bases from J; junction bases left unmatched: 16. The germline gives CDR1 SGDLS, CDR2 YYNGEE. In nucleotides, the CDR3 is TGTGCCAGCAGCACCCGGTGGGGGTTGACAGGGGAAACTGAAGCTTTCTTT. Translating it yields CASSTRWGLTGETEAFF.

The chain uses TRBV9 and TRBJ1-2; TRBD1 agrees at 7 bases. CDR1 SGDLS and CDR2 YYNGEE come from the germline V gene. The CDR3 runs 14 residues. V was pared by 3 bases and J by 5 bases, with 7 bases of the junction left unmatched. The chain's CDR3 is CASSGGTEIYGYTF. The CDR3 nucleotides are TGTGCCAGCAGCGGGGGGACAGAAATATATGGCTACACCTTC.

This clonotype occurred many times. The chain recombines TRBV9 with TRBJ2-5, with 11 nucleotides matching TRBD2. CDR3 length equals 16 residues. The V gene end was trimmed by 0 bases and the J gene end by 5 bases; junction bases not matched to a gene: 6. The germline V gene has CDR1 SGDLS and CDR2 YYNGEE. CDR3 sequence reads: CASSVATSGTQETQYF. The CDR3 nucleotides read TGTGCCAGCAGCGTAGCGACTAGCGGGACCCAGGAGACCCAGTACTTC.

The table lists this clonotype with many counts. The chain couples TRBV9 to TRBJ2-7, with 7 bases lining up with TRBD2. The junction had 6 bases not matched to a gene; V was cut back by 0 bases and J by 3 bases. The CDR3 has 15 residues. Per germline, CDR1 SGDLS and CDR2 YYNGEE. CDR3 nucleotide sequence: TGTGCCAGCAGCGTAGCTGCGGGAGCGGTCTACGAGCAGTACTTC. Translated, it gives CASSVAAGAVYEQYF.

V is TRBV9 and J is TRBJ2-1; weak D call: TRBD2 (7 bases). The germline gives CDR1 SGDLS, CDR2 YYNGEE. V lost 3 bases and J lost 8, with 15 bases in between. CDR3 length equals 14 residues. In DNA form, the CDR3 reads TGTGCCAGCAGCGGCCGAAGGGGGGGCTATGAGCAGTTCTTC. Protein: CASSGRRGGYEQFF.

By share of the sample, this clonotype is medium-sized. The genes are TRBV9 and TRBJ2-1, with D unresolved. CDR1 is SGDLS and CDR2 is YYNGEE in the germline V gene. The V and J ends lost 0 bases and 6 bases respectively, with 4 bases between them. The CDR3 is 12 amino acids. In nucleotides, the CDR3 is TGTGCCAGCAGCGTAGACAGCAATGAGCAGTTCTTC. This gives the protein CASSVDSNEQFF.

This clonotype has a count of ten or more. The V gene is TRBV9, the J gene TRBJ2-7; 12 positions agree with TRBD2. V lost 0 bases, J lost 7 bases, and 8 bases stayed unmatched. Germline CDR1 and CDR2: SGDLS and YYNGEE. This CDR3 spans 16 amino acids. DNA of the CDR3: TGTGCCAGCAGCGTAGGTCCTAGCGGGAGGGCGTCAGAGCAGTACTTC. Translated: CASSVGPSGRASEQYF.

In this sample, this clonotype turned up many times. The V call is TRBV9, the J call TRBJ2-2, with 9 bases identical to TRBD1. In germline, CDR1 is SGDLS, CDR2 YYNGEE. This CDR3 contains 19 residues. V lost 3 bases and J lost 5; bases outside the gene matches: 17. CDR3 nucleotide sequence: TGTGCCAGCAGCGCCTACAGGGGGCGCTCAACCACCCTTACCGGGGAGCTGTTTTTT. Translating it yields CASSAYRGRSTTLTGELFF.

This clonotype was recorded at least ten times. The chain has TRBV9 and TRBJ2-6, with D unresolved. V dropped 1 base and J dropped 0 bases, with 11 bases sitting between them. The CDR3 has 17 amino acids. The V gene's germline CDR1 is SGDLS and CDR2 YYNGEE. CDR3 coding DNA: TGTGCCAGCAGCGTAACCCCCATGAGCTCTGGGGCCAACGTCCTGACTTTC. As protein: CASSVTPMSSGANVLTF. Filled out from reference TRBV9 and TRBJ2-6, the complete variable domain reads DSGVTQTPKHLITATGQRVTLRCSPRSGDLSVYWYQQSLDQGLQFLIQYYNGEERAKGNILERFSAQQFPDLHSELNLSSLELGDSALYFCASSVTPMSSGANVLTFGAGSRLTVL.

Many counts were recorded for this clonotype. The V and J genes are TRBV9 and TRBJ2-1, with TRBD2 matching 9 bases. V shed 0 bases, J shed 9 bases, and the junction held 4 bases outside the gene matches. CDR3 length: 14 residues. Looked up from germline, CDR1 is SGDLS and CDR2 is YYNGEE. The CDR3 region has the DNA TGTGCCAGCAGCGTAGCTCTTAGCGGGAGTGAGCAGTTCTTC. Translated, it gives CASSVALSGSEQFF.

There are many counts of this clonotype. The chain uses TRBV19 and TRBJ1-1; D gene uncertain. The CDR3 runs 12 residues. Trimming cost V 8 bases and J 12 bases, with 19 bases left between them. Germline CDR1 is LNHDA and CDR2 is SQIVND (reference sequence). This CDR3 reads CASPQRPPRTFF. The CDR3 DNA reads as TGTGCCAGTCCCCAACGGCCCCCACGGACTTTCTTT.

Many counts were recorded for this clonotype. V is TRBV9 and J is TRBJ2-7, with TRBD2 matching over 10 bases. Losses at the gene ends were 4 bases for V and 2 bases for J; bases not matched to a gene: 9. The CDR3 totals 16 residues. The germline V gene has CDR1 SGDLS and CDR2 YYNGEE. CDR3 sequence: CASSSSTSGPTYEQYF. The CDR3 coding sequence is TGTGCCAGCAGCTCTTCGACTAGCGGGCCGACCTACGAGCAGTACTTC.